The clone carrying this T cell receptor beta chain showed up just a few times. The target antigen is unknown. This CDR3 comprises 13 residues. Trimming cost V 4 bases and J 0 bases, with 6 bases left between them. Germline CDR1 reads MNHEY; CDR2 reads SMNVEV (reference sequence). This entry comes from a study of Ad26.COV2.S vaccination and SARS-CoV-2 variants. Study context: Each vaccinee took Ad26.COV2.S intramuscularly, once or twice 56 days apart.

Indicated treatment: 15 to 20 received Ad26.COV2.S at low or high dose, single or two shots; about five received placebo; per-sample allocation not given. The samples date from day 63 after the first vaccine or placebo injection. Whole-study findings and limits: Non-spike TCR breadth did not differ much between vaccine and placebo recipients.

This table comes from immunoSEQ multiplex PCR, and its TCRdb copy is limited to in-frame clones, with some not included. The top ten clones hold about 4% of a sample with about 420,000 clones, roughly 90% of them seen once. The genes are TRBV27 and TRBJ1-1; D is unresolved. The input for sequencing was peripheral blood, taken in a trial of Ad26.COV2.S vaccine versus placebo. This TCR was recovered from a person aged 18-60 years who received the Ad26.COV2.S COVID-19 vaccine or a placebo. The CDR3 bases are TGTGCCAGCAGTTCTACAGTGAACACTGAAGCTTTCTTT. This sequence encodes CASSSTVNTEAFF.